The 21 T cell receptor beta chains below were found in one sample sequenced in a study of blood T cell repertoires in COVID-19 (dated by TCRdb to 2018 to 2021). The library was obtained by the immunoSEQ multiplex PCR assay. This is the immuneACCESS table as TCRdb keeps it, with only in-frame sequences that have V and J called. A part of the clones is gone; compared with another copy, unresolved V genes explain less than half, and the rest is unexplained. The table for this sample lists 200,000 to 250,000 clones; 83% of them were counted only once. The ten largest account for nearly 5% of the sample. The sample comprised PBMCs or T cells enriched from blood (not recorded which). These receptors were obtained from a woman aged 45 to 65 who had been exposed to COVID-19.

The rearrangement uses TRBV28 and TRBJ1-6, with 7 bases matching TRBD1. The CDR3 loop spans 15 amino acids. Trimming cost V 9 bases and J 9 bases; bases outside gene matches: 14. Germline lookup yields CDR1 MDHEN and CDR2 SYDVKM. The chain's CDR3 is CASHEQGKNVSPLHF. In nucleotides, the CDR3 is TGTGCCAGTCATGAACAGGGGAAGAACGTTTCACCCCTCCACTTT.

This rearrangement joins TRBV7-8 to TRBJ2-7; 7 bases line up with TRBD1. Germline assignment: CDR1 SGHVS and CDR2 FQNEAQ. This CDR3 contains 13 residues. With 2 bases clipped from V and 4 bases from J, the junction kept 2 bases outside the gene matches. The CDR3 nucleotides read TGTGCCAGCAGCTTAATACAGGGGTACGAGCAGTACTTC. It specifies CASSLIQGYEQYF.

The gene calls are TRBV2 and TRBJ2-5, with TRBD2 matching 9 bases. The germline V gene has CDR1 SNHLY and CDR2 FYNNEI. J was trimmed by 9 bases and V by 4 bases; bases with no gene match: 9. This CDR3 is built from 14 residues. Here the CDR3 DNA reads TGTGCCAGCAGTGCTATAGCGGGGGTGGGGTCCCAGTACTTC. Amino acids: CASSAIAGVGSQYF.

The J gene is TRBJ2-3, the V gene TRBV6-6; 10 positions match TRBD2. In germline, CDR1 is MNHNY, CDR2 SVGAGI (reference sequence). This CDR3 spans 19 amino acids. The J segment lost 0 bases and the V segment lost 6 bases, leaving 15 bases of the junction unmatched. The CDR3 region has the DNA TGTGCCAGCAGGCGAGAAGCGGGGGGGCACTACGCTAGCACAGATACGCAGTATTTT. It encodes CASRREAGGHYASTDTQYF.

CDR3: CASSQAWEVGQPQHF. The CDR3 bases are TGTGCCAGCAGCCAAGCGTGGGAGGTGGGTCAGCCCCAGCATTTT. This chain joins TRBV4-2 and TRBJ1-5; no clear D gene. Trimming removed 1 base from V and 6 bases from J, with 13 bases in between. The CDR3 runs to 15 residues. CDR1 and CDR2 from the germline V gene are LGHNA and YNFKEQ.

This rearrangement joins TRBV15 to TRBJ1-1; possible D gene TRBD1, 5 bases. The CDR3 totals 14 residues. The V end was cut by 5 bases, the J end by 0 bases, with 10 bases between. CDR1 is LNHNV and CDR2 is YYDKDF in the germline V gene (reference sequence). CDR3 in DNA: TGTGCCACCAGCCGTGACAGAATGAACACTGAAGCTTTCTTT. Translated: CATSRDRMNTEAFF.

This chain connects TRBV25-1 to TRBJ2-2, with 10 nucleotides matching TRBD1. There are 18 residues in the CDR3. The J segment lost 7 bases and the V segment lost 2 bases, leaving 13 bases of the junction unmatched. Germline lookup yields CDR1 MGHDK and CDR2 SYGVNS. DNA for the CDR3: TGTGCCAGCAGTGAACCTTCGCCCGAGACAGGGGGCCTCGGGGAGCTGTTTTTT. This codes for CASSEPSPETGGLGELFF.

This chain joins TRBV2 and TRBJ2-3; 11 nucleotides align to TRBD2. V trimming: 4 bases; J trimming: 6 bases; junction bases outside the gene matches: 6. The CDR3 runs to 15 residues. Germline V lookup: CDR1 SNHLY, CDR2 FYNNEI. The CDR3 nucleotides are TGTGCCAGCAGTGGACTAGCGGGGAGCGGGGATACGCAGTATTTT. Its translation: CASSGLAGSGDTQYF.

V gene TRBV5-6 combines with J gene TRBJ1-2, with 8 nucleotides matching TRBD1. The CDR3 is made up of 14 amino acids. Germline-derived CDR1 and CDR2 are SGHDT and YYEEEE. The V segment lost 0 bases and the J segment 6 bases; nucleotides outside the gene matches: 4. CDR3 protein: CASSLGTGFNGYTF. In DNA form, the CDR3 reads TGTGCCAGCAGCTTGGGGACAGGGTTTAATGGCTACACCTTC.

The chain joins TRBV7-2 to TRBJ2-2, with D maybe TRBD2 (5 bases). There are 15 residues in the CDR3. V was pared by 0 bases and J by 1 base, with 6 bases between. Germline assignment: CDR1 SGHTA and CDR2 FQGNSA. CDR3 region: CASSLAGVNTGELFF. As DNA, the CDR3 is TGTGCCAGCAGCTTAGCGGGAGTGAACACCGGGGAGCTGTTTTTT.

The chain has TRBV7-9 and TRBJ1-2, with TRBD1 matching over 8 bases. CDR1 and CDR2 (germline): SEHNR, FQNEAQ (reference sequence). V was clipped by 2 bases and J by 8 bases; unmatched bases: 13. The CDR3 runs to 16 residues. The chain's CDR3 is CASSLFRTGSREGYTF. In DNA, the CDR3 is TGTGCCAGCAGCTTATTTAGGACAGGGTCGAGGGAAGGCTACACCTTC.

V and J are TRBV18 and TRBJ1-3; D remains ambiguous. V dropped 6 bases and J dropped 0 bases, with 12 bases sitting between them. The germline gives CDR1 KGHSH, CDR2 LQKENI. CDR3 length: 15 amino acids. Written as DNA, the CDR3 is TGTGCCAGCTCGCCTCAACAGCTCTCTGGAAACACCATATATTTT. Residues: CASSPQQLSGNTIYF. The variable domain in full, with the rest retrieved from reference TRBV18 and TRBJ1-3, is NAGVMQNPRHLVRRRGQEARLRCSPMKGHSHVYWYRQLPEEGLKFMVYLQKENIIDESGMPKERFSAEFPKEGPSILRIQQVVRGDSAAYFCASSPQQLSGNTIYFGEGSWLTVV.

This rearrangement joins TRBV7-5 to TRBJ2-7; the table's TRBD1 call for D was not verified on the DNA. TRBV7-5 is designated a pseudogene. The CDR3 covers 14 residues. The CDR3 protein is CARSLCGTSYEQYF. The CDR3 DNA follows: TGTGCCAGAAGCTTATGTGGCACCTCCTACGAGCAGTACTTC.

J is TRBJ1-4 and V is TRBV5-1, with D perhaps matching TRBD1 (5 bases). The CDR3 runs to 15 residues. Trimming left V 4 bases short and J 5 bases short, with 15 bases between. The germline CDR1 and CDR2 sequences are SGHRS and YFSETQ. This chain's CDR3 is CASSPEGARNEKLFF. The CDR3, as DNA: TGCGCCAGCAGCCCGGAAGGGGCGCGGAATGAAAAACTGTTTTTT.

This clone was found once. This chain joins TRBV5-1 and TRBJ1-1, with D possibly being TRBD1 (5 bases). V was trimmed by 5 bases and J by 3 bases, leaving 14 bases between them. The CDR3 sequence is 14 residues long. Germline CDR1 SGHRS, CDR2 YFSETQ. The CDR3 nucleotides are TGCGCCAGCAGGACAGAGCTGTGGGACACTGAAGCTTTCTTT. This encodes CASRTELWDTEAFF.

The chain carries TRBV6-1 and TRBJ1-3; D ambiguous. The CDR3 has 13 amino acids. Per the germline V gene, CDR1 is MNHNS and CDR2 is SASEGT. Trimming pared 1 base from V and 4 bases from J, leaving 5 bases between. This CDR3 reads CASSEVRGNTIYF. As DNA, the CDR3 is TGTGCCAGCAGTGAAGTGAGGGGAAACACCATATATTTT.

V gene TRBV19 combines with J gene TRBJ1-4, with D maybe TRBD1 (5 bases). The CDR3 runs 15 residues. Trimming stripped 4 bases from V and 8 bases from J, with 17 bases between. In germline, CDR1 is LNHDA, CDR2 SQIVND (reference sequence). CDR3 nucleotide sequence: TGTGCCAGTAGTACCTCAGGGCATTACGGCGAAAAACTGTTTTTT. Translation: CASSTSGHYGEKLFF. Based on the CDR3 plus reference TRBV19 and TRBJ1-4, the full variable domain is DGGITQSPKYLFRKEGQNVTLSCEQNLNHDAMYWYRQDPGQGLRLIYYSQIVNDFQKGDIAEGYSVSREKKESFPLTVTSAQKNPTAFYLCASSTSGHYGEKLFFGSGTQLSVL.

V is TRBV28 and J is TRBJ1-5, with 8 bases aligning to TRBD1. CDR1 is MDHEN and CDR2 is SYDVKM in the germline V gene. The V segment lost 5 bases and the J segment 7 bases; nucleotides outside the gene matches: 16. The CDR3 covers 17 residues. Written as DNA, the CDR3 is TGTGCCAGCAGTCCCCTCGGGGGCAGGGGGCAGGGACAGCCCCAGCATTTT. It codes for CASSPLGGRGQGQPQHF.

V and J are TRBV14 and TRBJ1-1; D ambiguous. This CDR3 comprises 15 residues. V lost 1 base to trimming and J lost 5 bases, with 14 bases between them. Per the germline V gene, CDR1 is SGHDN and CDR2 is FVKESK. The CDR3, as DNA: TGTGCCAGCAGCCAAGGTGTATGGGGAGGGACTGAAGCTTTCTTT. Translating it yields CASSQGVWGGTEAFF.

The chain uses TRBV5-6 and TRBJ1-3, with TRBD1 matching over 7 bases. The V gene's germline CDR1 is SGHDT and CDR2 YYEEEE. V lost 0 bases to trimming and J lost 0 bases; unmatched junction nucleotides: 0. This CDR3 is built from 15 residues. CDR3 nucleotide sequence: TGTGCCAGCAGCTTGGAGGGGGCCTCTGGAAACACCATATATTTT. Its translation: CASSLEGASGNTIYF. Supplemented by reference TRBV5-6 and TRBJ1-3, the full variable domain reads DAGVTQSPTHLIKTRGQQVTLRCSPKSGHDTVSWYQQALGQGPQFIFQYYEEEERQRGNFPDRFSGHQFPNYSSELNVNALLLGDSALYLCASSLEGASGNTIYFGEGSWLTVV.

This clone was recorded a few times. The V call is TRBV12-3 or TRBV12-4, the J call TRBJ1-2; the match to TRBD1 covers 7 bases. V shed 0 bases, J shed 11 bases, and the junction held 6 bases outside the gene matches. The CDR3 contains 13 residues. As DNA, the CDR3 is TGTGCCAGCAGTTTAGCCGAGGGGGCGAGGTACACCTTC. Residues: CASSLAEGARYTF.